This T cell receptor (beta chain) was sequenced during a study of blood T cell repertoires in COVID-19. The authors' processing: Reference gene primer amplification in the assay estimated nucleated cell counts. Profiled with immunoSEQ multiplex PCR; TCRdb holds only in-frame clones, not every one. V and J calls and clone size are those listed in that table; D and trimming were worked out from the DNA. Counted here are a few hundred thousand clones, 85% to 90% occurring once; the ten biggest clones make up roughly 2%. CDR1 and CDR2 from the germline V gene are LGHDT and YNNKEL (reference sequence). V lost 6 bases and J lost 1, with 8 bases in between. This CDR3 has 13 amino acids.

The chain links TRBV3-1 (or the pseudogene TRBV3-2) to TRBJ2-3; D ambiguous. This receptor was obtained from a woman aged 55-69 years in a cohort exposed to, infected with or recovered from COVID-19 (not recorded which). The sample was PBMCs or T cells enriched from blood (not recorded which). DNA of the CDR3: TGTGCCAGCAGTTCCTCGGGCACAGATACGCAGTATTTT. It yields the protein CASSSSGTDTQYF.